The 2 T cell receptor beta chains reported below all come from one sample, sequenced in a study of shared clonotypes between healthy human individuals. Repertoires were generated with immunoSEQ multiplex PCR, while TCRdb's copy carries only in-frame clones and drops some. The sample carries 1,500,000 or so clones, 97% to 99% recorded once. The sequenced sample was naive CD4+ T cells sorted from blood. Subset specified: CD45RA+ positively selected. Receptors originate from a man in his thirties or forties in good health.

V usage is TRBV28 and J usage is TRBJ1-4, with D unresolved. V gave up 6 bases and J gave up 5 bases, with 10 bases separating them. The CDR3 sequence is 13 residues long. The germline CDR1 and CDR2 sequences are MDHEN and SYDVKM. Here the CDR3 reads CASSSEANEKLFF. The CDR3 DNA reads TGTGCCAGCAGCTCGGAGGCCAATGAAAAACTGTTTTTT.

On this clone itself: Other DNA variants within this sample encode the same CDR3. The genes are TRBV2 and TRBJ2-7; possibly TRBD1 for D (5 bases). V lost 6 bases and J 2 bases, leaving 8 bases between the germline ends. The CDR3 totals 12 residues. CDR1 SNHLY and CDR2 FYNNEI come from the germline V gene. The DNA for the CDR3 is TGTGCCAGCAGCACGGACACCTACGAGCAGTACTTC. It specifies CASSTDTYEQYF.